The T cell receptor beta chain under discussion was sequenced for a study of blood T cell repertoires in COVID-19. This CDR3 region has 13 residues. Per germline, CDR1 SGHAT and CDR2 FQNNGV. V lost 1 base to trimming and J lost 7 bases, with 9 bases between them. Per the original data handling: Reference gene primer amplification gave estimated nucleated cell counts. Profiled with immunoSEQ multiplex PCR; TCRdb holds only in-frame clones, not every one. The DNA was the basis for D and trimming; V, J and clone size are from that table. The sample has approximately 200,000 clones, 87% seen once. This clone has only one observation.

The receptor's source is a man in his sixties who had recovered from COVID-19. V and J are TRBV11-2 and TRBJ2-3; D remains unclear. Sequenced material: peripheral blood. DNA for the CDR3: TGTGCCAGCAGCTTAGTCGGGTACAATACGCAGTATTTT. Translated: CASSLVGYNTQYF. The whole variable domain, filled in from reference TRBV11-2 and TRBJ2-3, reads EAGVAQSPRYKIIEKRQSVAFWCNPISGHATLYWYQQILGQGPKLLIQFQNNGVVDDSQLPKDRFSAERLKGVDSTLKIQPAKLEDSAVYLCASSLVGYNTQYFGPGTRLTVL.